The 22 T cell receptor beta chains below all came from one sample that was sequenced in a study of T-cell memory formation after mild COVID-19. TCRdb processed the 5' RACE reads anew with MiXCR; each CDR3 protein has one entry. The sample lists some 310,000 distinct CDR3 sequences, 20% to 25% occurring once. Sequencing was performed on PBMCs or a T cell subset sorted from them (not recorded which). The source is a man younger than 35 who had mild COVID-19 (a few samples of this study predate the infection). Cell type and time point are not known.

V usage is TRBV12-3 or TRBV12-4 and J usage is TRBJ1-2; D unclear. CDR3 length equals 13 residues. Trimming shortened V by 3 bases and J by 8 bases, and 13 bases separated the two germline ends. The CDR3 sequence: CASSFITGSGYTF. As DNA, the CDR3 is TGTGCCAGCAGTTTTATTACGGGAAGCGGCTACACCTTC.

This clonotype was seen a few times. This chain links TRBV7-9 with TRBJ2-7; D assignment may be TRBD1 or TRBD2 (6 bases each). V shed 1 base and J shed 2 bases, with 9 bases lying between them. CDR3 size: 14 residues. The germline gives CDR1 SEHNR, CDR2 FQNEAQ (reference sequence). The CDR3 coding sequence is TGTGCCAGCAGCTTAGGGGGGGCCGCCTACGAGCAGTACTTC. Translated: CASSLGGAAYEQYF.

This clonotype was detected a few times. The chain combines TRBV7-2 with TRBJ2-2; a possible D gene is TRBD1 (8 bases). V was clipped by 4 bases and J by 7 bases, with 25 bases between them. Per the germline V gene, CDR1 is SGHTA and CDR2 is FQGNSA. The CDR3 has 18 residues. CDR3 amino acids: CASSSRALRTGRGGELFF. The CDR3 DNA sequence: TGTGCCAGCAGCTCTAGAGCCCTCCGGACAGGGAGGGGCGGGGAGCTGTTTTTT.

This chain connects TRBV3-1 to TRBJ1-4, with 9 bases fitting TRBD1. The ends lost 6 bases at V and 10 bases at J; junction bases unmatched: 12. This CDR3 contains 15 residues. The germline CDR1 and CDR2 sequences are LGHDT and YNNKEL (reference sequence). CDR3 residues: CASSPPILTGGKLFF. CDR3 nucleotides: TGTGCCAGCAGTCCTCCGATCTTGACAGGGGGAAAACTGTTTTTT.

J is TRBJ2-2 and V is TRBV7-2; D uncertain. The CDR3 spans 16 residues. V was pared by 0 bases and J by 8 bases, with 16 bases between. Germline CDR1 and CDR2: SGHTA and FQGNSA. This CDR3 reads CASSLAATVLRGELFF. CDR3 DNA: TGTGCCAGCAGCTTAGCCGCCACGGTCCTTCGGGGGGAGCTGTTTTTT.

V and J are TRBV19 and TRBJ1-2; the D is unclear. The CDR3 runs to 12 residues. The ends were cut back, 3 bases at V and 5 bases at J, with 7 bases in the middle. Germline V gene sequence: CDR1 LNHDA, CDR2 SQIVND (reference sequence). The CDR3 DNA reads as TGTGCCAGTAGTATCTCAGGATATGGCTACACCTTC. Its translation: CASSISGYGYTF.

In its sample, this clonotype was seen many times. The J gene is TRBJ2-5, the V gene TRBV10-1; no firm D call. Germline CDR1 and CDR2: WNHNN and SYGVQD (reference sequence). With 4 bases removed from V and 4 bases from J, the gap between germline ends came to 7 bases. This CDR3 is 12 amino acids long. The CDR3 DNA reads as TGCGCCAGCAGTGGTTCGGGAGAGACCCAGTACTTC. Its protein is CASSGSGETQYF.

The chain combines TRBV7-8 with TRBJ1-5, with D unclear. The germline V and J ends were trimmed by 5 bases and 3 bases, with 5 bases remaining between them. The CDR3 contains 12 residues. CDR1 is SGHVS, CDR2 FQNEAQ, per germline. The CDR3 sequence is CASSGYNQPQHF. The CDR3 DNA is TGTGCCAGCAGCGGATACAATCAGCCCCAGCATTTT. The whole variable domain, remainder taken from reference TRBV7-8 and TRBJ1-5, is GAGVSQSPRYKVAKRGQDVALRCDPISGHVSLFWYQQALGQGPEFLTYFQNEAQLDKSGLPSDRFFAERPEGSVSTLKIQRTQQEDSAVYLCASSGYNQPQHFGDGTRLSIL.

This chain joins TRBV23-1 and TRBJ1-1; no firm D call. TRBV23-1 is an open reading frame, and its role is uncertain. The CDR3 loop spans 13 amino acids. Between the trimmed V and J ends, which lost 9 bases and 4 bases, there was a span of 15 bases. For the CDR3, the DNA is TGCGCCAGAGCAGAGTCCGTGGGCACTGAAGCTTTCTTT. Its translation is CARAESVGTEAFF.

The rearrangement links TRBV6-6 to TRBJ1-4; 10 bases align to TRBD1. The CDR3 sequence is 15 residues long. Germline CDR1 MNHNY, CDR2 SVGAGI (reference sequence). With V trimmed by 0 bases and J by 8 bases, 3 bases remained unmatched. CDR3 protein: CASSYSGQGYEKLFF. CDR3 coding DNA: TGTGCCAGCAGTTACTCGGGACAGGGGTACGAAAAACTGTTTTTT.

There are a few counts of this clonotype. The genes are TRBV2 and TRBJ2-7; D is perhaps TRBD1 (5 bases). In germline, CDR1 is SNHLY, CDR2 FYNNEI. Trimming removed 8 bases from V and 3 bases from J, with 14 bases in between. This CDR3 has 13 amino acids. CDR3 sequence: CASQKLTVYEQYV. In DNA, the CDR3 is TGTGCCAGCCAGAAACTGACAGTCTACGAGCAGTACGTC.

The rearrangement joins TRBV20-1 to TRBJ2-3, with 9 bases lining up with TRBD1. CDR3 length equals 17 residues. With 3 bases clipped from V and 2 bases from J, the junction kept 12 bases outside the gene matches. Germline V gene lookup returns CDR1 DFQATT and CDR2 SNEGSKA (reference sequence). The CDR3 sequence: CSASPAHGTGSTDTQYF. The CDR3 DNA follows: TGCAGTGCTAGTCCTGCCCACGGGACAGGGTCCACAGATACGCAGTATTTT.

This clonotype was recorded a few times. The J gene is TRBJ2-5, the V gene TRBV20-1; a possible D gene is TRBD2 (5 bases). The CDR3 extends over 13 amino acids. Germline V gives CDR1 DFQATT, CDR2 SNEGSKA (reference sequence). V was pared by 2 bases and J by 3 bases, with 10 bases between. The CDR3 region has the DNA TGCAGTGCTAGAATGTTCGGGGAAGAGACCCAGTACTTC. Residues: CSARMFGEETQYF.

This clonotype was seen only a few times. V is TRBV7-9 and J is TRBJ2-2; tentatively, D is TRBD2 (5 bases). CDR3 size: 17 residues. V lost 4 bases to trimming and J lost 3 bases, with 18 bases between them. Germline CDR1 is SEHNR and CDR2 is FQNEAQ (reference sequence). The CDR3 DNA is TGTGCCAGCAGCTCGCCCGCCGGGAATGAGGACACCGGGGAGCTGTTTTTT. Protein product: CASSSPAGNEDTGELFF. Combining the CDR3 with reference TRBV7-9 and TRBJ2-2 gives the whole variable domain DTGVSQNPRHKITKRGQNVTFRCDPISEHNRLYWYRQTLGQGPEFLTYFQNEAQLEKSRLLSDRFSAERPKGSFSTLEIQRTEQGDSAMYLCASSSPAGNEDTGELFFGEGSRLTVL.

CDR3 sequence: CAITPEGMDTQYF. The CDR3 coding sequence is TGTGCCATCACTCCGGAGGGCATGGATACGCAGTATTTT. The V and J genes are TRBV10-3 and TRBJ2-3; perhaps TRBD2 as D (6 bases). Looked up from germline, CDR1 is ENHRY and CDR2 is SYGVKD. Between the trimmed V and J ends, which lost 7 bases and 6 bases, there was a span of 14 bases. The CDR3 consists of 13 residues.

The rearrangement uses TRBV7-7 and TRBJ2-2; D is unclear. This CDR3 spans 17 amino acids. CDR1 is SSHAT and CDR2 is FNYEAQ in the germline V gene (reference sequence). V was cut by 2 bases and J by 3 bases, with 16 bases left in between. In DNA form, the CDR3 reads TGTGCCAGCAGCTTAAGTTTGAGGTTGTGGGACACCGGGGAGCTGTTTTTT. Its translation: CASSLSLRLWDTGELFF.

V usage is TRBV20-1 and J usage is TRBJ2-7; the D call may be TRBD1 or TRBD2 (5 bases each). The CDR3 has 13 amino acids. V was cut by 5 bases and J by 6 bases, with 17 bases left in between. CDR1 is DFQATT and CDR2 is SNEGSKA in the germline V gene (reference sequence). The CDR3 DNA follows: TGCAGTGCTTCTACCGTGGGGGTGGGCGAGCAGTACGTC. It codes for CSASTVGVGEQYV.

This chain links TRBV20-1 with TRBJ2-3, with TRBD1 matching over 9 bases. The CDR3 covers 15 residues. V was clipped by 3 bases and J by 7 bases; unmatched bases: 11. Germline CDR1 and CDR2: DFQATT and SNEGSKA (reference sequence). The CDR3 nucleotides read TGCAGTGCTAGTAGTCCGGGGACAGGGTCAAATACGCAGTATTTT. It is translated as CSASSPGTGSNTQYF.

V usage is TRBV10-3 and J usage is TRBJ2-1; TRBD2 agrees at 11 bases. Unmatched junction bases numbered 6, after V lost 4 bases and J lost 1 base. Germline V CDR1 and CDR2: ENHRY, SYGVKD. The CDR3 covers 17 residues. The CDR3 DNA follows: TGTGCCATCAGTGGAATTAGCGGGGGGGCGTCCTACAATGAGCAGTTCTTC. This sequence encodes CAISGISGGASYNEQFF.

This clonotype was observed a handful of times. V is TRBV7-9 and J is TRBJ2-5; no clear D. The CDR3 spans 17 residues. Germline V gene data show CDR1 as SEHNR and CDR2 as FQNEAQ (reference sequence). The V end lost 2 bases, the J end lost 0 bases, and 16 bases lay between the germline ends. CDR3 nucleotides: TGTGCCAGCAGCTTATTTTGGATTCGGGCAGACCAAGAGACCCAGTACTTC. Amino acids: CASSLFWIRADQETQYF.

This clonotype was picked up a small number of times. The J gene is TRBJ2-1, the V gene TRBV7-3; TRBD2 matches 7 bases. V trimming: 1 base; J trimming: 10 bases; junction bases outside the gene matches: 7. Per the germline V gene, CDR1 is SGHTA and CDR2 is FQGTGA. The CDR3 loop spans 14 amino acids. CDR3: CASSLRAGLDEQFF. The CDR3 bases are TGTGCCAGCAGCTTAAGGGCCGGACTAGACGAGCAGTTCTTC. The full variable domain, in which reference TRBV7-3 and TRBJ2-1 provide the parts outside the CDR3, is GAGVSQTPSNKVTEKGKYVELRCDPISGHTALYWYRQSLGQGPEFLIYFQGTGAADDSGLPNDRFFAVRPEGSVSTLKIQRTERGDSAVYLCASSLRAGLDEQFFGPGTRLTVL.

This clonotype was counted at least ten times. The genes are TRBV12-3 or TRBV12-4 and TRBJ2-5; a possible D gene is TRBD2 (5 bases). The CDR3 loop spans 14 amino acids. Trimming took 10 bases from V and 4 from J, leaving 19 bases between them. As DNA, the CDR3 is TGTGCCACCTCCTCCGGGATAGTGACAGAGACCCAGTACTTC. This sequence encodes CATSSGIVTETQYF.